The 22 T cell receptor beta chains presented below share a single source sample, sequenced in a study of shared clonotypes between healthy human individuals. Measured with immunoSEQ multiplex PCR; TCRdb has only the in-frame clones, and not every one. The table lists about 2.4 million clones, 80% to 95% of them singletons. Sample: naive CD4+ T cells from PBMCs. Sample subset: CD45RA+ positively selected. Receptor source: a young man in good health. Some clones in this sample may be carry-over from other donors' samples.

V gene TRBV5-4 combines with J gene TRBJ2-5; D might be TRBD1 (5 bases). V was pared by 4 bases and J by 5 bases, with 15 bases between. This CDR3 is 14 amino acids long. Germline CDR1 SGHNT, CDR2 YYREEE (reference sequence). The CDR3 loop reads CASSLRAGLETQYF. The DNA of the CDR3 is TGTGCCAGCAGCCTCCGGGCAGGGCTGGAGACCCAGTACTTC.

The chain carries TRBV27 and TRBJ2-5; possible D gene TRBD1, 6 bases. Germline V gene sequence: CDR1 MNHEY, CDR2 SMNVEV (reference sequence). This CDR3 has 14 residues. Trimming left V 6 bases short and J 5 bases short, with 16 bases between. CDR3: CASRPTQGPETQYF. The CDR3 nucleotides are TGTGCCAGCAGACCCACTCAGGGGCCCGAGACCCAGTACTTC.

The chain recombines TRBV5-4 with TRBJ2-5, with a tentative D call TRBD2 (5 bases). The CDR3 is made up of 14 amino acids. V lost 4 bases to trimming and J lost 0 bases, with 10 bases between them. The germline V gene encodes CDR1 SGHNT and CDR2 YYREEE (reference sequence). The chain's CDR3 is CASSVAGYQETQYF. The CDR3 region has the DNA TGTGCCAGCAGCGTGGCGGGCTACCAAGAGACCCAGTACTTC.

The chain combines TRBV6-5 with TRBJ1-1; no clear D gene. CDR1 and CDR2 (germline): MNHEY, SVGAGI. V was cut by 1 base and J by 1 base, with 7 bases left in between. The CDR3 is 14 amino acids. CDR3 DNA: TGTGCCAGCAGTTACTACGGGAGGAACACTGAAGCTTTCTTT. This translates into CASSYYGRNTEAFF.

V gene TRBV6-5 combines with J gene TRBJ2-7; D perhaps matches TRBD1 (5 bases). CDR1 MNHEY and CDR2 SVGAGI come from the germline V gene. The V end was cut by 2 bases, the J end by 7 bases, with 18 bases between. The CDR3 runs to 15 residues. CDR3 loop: CASSYNFHQGREQYF. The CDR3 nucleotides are TGTGCCAGCAGTTACAATTTCCATCAGGGTCGGGAGCAGTACTTC.

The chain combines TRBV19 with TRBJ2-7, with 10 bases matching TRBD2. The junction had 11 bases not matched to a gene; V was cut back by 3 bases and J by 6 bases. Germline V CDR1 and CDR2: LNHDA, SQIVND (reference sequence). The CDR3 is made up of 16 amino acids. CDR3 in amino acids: CASSIPLRAGGTEQYF. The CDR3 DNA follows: TGTGCCAGTAGTATTCCCCTTCGAGCGGGAGGGACCGAGCAGTACTTC.

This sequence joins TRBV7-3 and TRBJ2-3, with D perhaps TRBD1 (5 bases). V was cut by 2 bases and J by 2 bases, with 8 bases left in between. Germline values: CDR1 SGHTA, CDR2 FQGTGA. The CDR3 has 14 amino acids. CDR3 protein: CASSLGALTDTQYF. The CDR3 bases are TGTGCCAGCAGCTTAGGGGCCCTCACAGATACGCAGTATTTT.

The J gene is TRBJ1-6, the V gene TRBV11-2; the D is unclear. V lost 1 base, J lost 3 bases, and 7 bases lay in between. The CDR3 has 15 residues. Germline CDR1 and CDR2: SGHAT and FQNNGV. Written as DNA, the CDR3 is TGTGCCAGCAGCTTAGTTGGAGACTATAATTCACCCCTCCACTTT. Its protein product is CASSLVGDYNSPLHF.

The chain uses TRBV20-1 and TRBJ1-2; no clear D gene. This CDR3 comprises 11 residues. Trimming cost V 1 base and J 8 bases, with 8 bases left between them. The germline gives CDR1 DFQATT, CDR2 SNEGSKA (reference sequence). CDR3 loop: CSARGEGGYTF. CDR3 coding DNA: TGCAGTGCTAGAGGGGAAGGCGGCTACACCTTC.

This chain's CDR3 is CASSNLLQGAGNTIYF. The DNA of the CDR3 is TGTGCCAGCAGTAACCTCCTCCAGGGGGCTGGAAACACCATATATTTT. The rearrangement links TRBV7-6 to TRBJ1-3; 7 bases are shared with TRBD1. This CDR3 contains 16 residues. Trimming at V came to 6 bases and at J to 2 bases, leaving 10 bases not matched to a gene. CDR1 SGHVS and CDR2 FNYEAQ come from the germline V gene.

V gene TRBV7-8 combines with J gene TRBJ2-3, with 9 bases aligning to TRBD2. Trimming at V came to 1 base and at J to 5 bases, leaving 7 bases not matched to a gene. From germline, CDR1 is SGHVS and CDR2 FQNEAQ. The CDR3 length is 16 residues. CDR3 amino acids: CASSLVRREGRDTQYF. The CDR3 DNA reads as TGTGCCAGCAGCTTAGTTCGGCGGGAGGGCCGAGATACGCAGTATTTT.

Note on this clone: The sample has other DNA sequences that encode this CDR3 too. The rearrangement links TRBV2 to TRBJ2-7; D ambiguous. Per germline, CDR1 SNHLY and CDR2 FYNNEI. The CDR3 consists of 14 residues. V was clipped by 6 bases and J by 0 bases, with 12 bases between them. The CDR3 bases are TGTGCCAGCAGCGACCAAGGAAGCTCCTACGAGCAGTACTTC. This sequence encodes CASSDQGSSYEQYF.

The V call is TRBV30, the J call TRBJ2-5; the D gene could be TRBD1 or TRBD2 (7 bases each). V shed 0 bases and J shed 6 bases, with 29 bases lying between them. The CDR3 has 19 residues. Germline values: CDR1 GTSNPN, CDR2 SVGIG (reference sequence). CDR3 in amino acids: CAWSVQMGGPPNRGKTQYF. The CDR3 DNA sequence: TGTGCCTGGAGTGTACAAATGGGGGGGCCCCCCAACAGGGGAAAGACCCAGTACTTC.

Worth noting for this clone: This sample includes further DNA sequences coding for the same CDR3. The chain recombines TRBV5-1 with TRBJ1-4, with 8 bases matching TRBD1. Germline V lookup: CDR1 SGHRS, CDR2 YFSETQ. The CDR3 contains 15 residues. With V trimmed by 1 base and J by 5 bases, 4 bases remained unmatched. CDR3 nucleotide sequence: TGCGCCAGCAGCTTGCTAACAGGGGGAAATGAAAAACTGTTTTTT. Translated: CASSLLTGGNEKLFF.

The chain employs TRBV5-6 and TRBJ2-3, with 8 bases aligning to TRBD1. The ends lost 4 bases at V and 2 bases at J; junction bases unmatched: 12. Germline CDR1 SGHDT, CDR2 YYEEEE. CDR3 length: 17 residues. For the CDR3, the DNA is TGTGCCAGCAGCATTAACAGGGGGTTTATTGACACAGATACGCAGTATTTT. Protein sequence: CASSINRGFIDTDTQYF.

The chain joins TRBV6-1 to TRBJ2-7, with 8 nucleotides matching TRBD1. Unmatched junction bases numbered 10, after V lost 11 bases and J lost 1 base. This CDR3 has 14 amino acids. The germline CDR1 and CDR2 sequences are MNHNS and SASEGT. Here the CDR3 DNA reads TGTGCCGCTGGCCGGCAGGGGGCGTCCTACGAGCAGTACTTC. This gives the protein CAAGRQGASYEQYF.

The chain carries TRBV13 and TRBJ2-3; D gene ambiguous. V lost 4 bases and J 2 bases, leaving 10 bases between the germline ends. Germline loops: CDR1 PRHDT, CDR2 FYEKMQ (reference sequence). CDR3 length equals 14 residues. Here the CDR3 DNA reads TGTGCCAGCAGCTCTCTCCTACACACAGATACGCAGTATTTT. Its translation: CASSSLLHTDTQYF.

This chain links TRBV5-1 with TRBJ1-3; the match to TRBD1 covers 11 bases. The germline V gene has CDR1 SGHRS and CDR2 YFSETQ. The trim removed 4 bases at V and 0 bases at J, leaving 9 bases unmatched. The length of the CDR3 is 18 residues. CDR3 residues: CASSVGTGGSNSGNTIYF. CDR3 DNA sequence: TGCGCCAGCAGCGTCGGGACAGGGGGTTCCAACTCTGGAAACACCATATATTTT.

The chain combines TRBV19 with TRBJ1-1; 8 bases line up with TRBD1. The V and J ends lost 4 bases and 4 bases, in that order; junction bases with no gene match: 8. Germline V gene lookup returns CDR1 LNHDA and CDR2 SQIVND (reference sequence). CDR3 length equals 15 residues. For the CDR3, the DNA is TGTGCCAGTAGTACACACAGGGGGGGAGGCACTGAAGCTTTCTTT. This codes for CASSTHRGGGTEAFF.

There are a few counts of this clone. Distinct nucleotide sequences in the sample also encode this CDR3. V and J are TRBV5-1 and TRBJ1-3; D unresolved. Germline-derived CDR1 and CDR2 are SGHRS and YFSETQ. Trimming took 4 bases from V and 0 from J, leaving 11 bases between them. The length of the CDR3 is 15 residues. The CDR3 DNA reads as TGCGCCAGCAGCCCCGGACGGAGCTCTGGAAACACCATATATTTT. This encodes CASSPGRSSGNTIYF.

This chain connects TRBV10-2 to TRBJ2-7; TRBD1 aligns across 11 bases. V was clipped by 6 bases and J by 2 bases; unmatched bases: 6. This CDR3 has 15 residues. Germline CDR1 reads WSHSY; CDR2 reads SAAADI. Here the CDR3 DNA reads TGCGCCAGCAGGGATGGGACAGGGGGGCCCTACGAGCAGTACTTC. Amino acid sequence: CASRDGTGGPYEQYF.

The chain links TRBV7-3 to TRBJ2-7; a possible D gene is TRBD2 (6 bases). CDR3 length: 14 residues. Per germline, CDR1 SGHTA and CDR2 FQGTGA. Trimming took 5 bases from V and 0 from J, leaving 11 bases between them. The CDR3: CASSTTRNSYEQYF. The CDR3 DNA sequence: TGTGCCAGCAGCACGACTAGGAACTCCTACGAGCAGTACTTC.